Detailed here is one T cell receptor beta chain. This receptor's antigen is unknown. The sample holds no much larger clone one base away, and base qualities are not on file. The sample belongs to a study of shared clonotypes between healthy human individuals (dated by TCRdb to 2020 to 2021). Regarding the complete study: The cohort comprised two women and a few men aged 18 to 49 years. For each donor, CD4 naive and CD4 memory were each given three plates, CD8 naive was given two plates, and CD8 memory was given one plate. To estimate repertoire size and how much clonotype sharing occurs between individuals, the study deeply sequenced the blood TCR repertoires of roughly 5 healthy adults. Libraries were prepared and TCR repertoires were sequenced by different laboratories using diverse techniques, in order to increase sequencing depth and limit assay-specific biases. Leukapheresis yielded between about 0.94 and 8.9 billion PBMCs per donor. What the work shows at the level of the full study, not this receptor alone: When a handful of donors were compared, the shared fraction of clonotypes was about 5% for naive CD4, around 3.6% for naive CD8, more than 2% for memory CD4, and 0.3% to 0.5% for memory CD8. Clonotypes shared by all four sorted-subset donors showed higher generation probabilities than non-shared clonotypes. Sampling was limited to blood, and TCR repertoires in tissue likely differ from TCR repertoires in blood. Estimated clonotype richness was generally larger for naive than for memory subsets. Because the study included only a small number of donors, the genetic and exposure-history diversity represented was limited. Even with the large sequencing depth, rarefaction of the sorted-subset datasets indicated that sequencing was incomplete. Pairwise subsampling led to the expectation that sequencing depth would affect the degree of clonotype sharing among donors.

Donors were healthy HIV-negative adults with no recently reported acute infections or vaccinations. Every donor was a Caucasian adult residing in Nashville, Tennessee, USA. Magnetic negative selection was used to enrich CD4+ T cells, after which naive cells were positively selected on CD45RA and the negative fraction became the memory subset. Blood was collected by leukapheresis, and PBMCs were isolated by Ficoll-Histopaque density gradient centrifugation and then cryopreserved in liquid nitrogen vapor phase. Purity and quantity of every magnetically sorted T cell population were checked by analytical flow cytometry. From each sorted fraction, genomic DNA was isolated and quantified by UV absorbance on a Nanodrop 2000c. From its cysteine to its phenylalanine, the CDR3 spans 14 amino acids. Only the CDR3 part of the read is kept: 42 bases, read in frame from the first base. Trimmed from V: 7 bases; trimmed from J: 1 base; junction bases lacking a gene match: 5. CDR1 and CDR2, per the germline V gene, are SNHLY and FYNNEI.

Using the deep immunoSEQ assay, multiplex PCR amplified TCR CDR3 regions from genomic DNA. Extracted genomic DNA from each cell subset was distributed evenly across all wells of several immunoSEQ 96-well plates, and each plate was treated as a replicate. For sorted subsets, each replicate PCR was loaded with 150 to 250 ng genomic DNA, equivalent to about 33,000 T cell genomes. The purified libraries were quantified using a Qubit 3.0 fluorometer, sized with a Bioanalyzer 2100, and then quantified again using the KAPA Library Quantification kit. A separate single-read 150-cycle Illumina NextSeq 550 flow cell was used to sequence each immunoSEQ 96-well plate. Per the original workflow: Because the immunoSEQ output held only junctional sequences and lacked quality scores, the filtering could not match the filtering applied to full-length reads. To assign V/J genes and CDR3, sequences were annotated against IMGT germline references using PyIR, a Python wrapper for IgBLAST v1.9. Reads were removed for weak V/J assignments (E-value above 1e-6), missing CDR3, stop codons, out-of-frame junctions, or ambiguous translated residues. V3J clonotypes were defined as sequences sharing the same inferred V gene, J gene, and CDR3 amino acid sequence. Percentage overlap between repertoires was calculated by dividing the number of shared unique clonotypes by the size of the smaller repertoire. RTK rarefaction, the Chao1 estimator, and Recon v2.1 estimates of unobserved clonotypes were used to assess repertoire richness. OLGA was used to compute generation probabilities for all TCRbeta clonotypes that the gDNA method yielded from a handful of donors. The clones in this table, taken by TCRdb from immuneACCESS, are in-frame only. Not every clone is retained; where verified, under half of the shortfall comes from an unresolved V gene, and the cause of the rest is unknown. V and J calls plus clone size are reproduced from that table; the DNA served to infer D and trimming. This sample has approximately 330,000 clones in its table, and 73% of those were observed once. The ten biggest clones cover more than 9% of the sample.

Recombination connected TRBV2 to TRBJ2-3; 7 of the junction bases match TRBD2. This sequence originates from a man aged 30-40 years in good health. Sequenced: memory CD4+ T cells sorted from blood. The sample's cell subset or site label, decoded: CD45RA-negative fraction. The CDR3 reads CASNWAGGTDTQYF. The nucleotide sequence is given as TGTGCCAGCAATTGGGCGGGAGGCACAGATACGCAGTATTTT.